This T cell receptor beta chain was profiled in a study of T cells in Graves' hyperthyroidism and ophthalmopathy (dated by TCRdb to between 2018 and 2021). Notes on the research overall: Peripheral blood was collected at initial diagnosis, before any treatment. TCR V-J signatures able to tell the groups apart were searched for in a discovery cohort of 90 to 100 patients, of whom fewer than 45 had Graves' ophthalmopathy and under 65 had stable Graves' hyperthyroidism. TCR Vbeta CDR3 sequencing of around 130 peripheral blood samples (under 45 ophthalmopathy, under 80 hyperthyroidism and around 17 progressor patients) is reported in the paper. After sampling, hyperthyroidism patients received methimazole starting at 30 mg daily, and ophthalmopathy patients received high-dose intravenous methylprednisolone. An independent validation cohort of 18 to 20 hyperthyroidism patients and about 16 patients who later progressed to ophthalmopathy tested prospective prediction of ophthalmopathy. In addition, the study compared T-cell repertoires in thyroid tissue and in blood from about 6 Graves' hyperthyroidism patients. For training and testing, the 100 or so patients in the discovery cohort were randomly divided in a 7:3 ratio.

Results and caveats for the whole study, not just this receptor: Ophthalmopathy was separated from stable hyperthyroidism by a 13 V-J signature model, with approximately 90% sensitivity and approximately 81% specificity obtained in cross-validation and 80%/75% obtained in testing. Blood samples also contained most of the expanded thyroid clonotypes (frequency above 0.001), which suggests that blood repertoires may reflect thyroid immune responses. No statistical method was used to set the sample size in advance, and investigators knew the group allocation. In validation, the model predicted progression to ophthalmopathy a median of 6.5 months before onset, with about 67% sensitivity and roughly 77% specificity.

The TCR beta CDR3 regions were amplified from the RNA transcripts. The TCR CDR3 was subjected to a first round of RT-PCR using the HTBI primer set and the Qiagen OneStep RT-PCR kit. Libraries were constructed in a second round of multiplex PCR, after which size selection and purification were performed. Libraries were sequenced paired-end with 100 bp reads on an Illumina HiSeq2000. On the study's bioinformatics: SOAPnuke was used to process the raw data, removing reads that contained adapters or uncalled bases, had a mean Phred below 15, or lacked an exact match to the constant primer or identifier. COPE v1.2.5 was used to merge the high-quality paired reads, and each unique nucleotide sequence was defined as a clonotype. MiTCR v1.1 was used to align the clonotypes against IMGT TRBV, TRBD and TRBJ reference segments. The analysis was restricted to V-J combinations with a frequency above 0.0001, which together covered 99% to 99.2% of the repertoires. The TCS score was defined as F50 (clonal expansion) divided by E x V (chaos), with BLOSUM62-based TCRdist calculated between CDR3 peptides within each V-J. Welch's t-statistics and random forest reduced 450 to 600 V-J features to under 15, which were used in a naive Bayes classifier (R e1071). Through fastp at Q25 and MiXCR, TCRdb rebuilt clones from the public reads, retaining in-frame beta chains. Merged by CDR3 protein, the rows form single entries marked with the most common genes and DNA. TCRdb, not the authors, supplied the V and J calls. Counted in this sample were over 250,000 distinct CDR3 sequences; less than 30% of them appeared once. The biggest ten clones account for approximately 30% of the sample.

This clonotype was found many times. Its cognate antigen has yet to be identified. Per-base quality was not reported, and no clone a single base away is much larger than it. Hyperthyroidism patients were newly diagnosed, had a disease duration of under 2 months, and were aged 18 to 65 years. Any patient with an uncontrolled infection, another autoimmune disease, pregnancy or lactation was excluded. Diagnoses were established on the basis of clinical symptoms, serum thyroxine and TRAb, thyroid ultrasound, and orbital computed tomography. Blood from progressor patients was drawn when they were first diagnosed with hyperthyroidism, before any ophthalmopathy symptoms appeared. PBMCs were separated from under 12 ml of fresh peripheral blood using Ficoll-Paque density gradient centrifugation. Progressor patients were defined as those initially diagnosed with Graves' hyperthyroidism in whom ophthalmopathy developed during follow-up. Total RNA was extracted with Trizol reagent, and quality was checked on an Agilent 2100 Bioanalyzer.

This clonotype was sampled from a middle-aged man with Graves' hyperthyroidism that later progressed to Graves' ophthalmopathy. Sample: blood.

CDR3 reads: CASSSRSGTFTGELFF. The DNA is as follows: TGCGCCAGCAGCTCGCGTTCCGGGACTTTCACCGGGGAGCTGTTTTTT. The V and J genes are TRBV5-1 and TRBJ2-2; perhaps TRBD2 is the D gene, with 6 bases matching. The CDR3 goes from the cysteine to the phenylalanine over 16 residues. Of the read, only the CDR3 DNA is kept; its 48 bases are in frame from base 1. V loses 3 bases, J loses 4 bases, and the germline ends lie 16 bases apart. CDR1 and CDR2 are read off the germline V gene as SGHRS and YFSETQ.